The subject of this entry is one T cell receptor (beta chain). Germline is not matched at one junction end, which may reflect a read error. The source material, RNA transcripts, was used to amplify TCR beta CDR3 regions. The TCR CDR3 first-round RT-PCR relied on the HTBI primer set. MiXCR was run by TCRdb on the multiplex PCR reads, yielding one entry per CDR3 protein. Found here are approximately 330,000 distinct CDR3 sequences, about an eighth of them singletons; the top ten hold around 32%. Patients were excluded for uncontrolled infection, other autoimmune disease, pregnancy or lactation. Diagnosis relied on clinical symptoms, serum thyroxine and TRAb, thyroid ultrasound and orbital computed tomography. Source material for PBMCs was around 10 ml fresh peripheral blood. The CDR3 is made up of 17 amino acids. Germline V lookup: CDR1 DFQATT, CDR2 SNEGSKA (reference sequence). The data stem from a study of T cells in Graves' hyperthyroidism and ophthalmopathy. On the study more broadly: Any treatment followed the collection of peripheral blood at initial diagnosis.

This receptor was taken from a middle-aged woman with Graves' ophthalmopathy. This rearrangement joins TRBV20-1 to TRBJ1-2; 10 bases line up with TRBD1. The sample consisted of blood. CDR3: CGARDRDRGIRNYGYTF. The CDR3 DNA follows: TGCGGTGCTAGAGACCGGGACAGGGGAATTCGAAACTATGGCTACACCTTC.